This T cell receptor beta chain emerged from a study of blood T cell repertoires in COVID-19. The overall study: COVID-19 samples collected from the United States, Italy and Spain covered acute and convalescent phases. PBMCs, B-cell-depleted T cells, or T cells provided the cDNA or gDNA that made up the material.

This clone was seen a few times. CDR1 is SNHLY and CDR2 is FYNNEI in the germline V gene. The length of the CDR3 is 16 residues. The V segment lost 5 bases and the J segment 4 bases; nucleotides outside the gene matches: 8. Assay: immunoSEQ multiplex PCR; the TCRdb copy retains only in-frame clones and omits some. This sample yields 150,000 or so clones, of which 85% are seen a single time; about 3% belongs to the top ten. The chain couples TRBV2 to TRBJ2-3, with 11 bases identical to TRBD1. The sequenced sample was peripheral blood. The TCR comes from a human donor with acute or convalescent COVID-19. The donor label of this sample is uncertain. The CDR3 here is CASSKDRGRGSDTQYF. CDR3 bases: TGTGCCAGCAGTAAGGACAGGGGGCGAGGGTCAGATACGCAGTATTTT.